This TCR beta chain was sequenced during a study of shared clonotypes between healthy human individuals. In the study overall: Those who served as donors were two women and a few men between the ages of 18 and 49. CD4 naive cells filled three plates per donor, CD4 memory three, CD8 naive two and CD8 memory one.

The protocol was immunoSEQ multiplex PCR, while the TCRdb copy is restricted to in-frame clones and leaves out a portion. The table lists fewer than 400,000 clones, approximately 79% of them singletons. Study results and limitations: Unshared clonotypes carried lower generation probabilities than those common to all four donors.

Trimming stripped 6 bases from V and 4 bases from J, with 17 bases between. Per the germline V gene, CDR1 is SGHRS and CDR2 is YFSETQ. The CDR3 contains 16 residues. For this clone: Its antigen is undetermined.

Each sample came from a Caucasian adult donor living in Nashville, Tennessee. The sample was memory CD4+ T cells sorted from blood. Subset defined: CD45RA-negative fraction. The chain combines TRBV5-1 with TRBJ1-6; D call uncertain. The receptor comes from a man aged 25 to 40 in good health. The CDR3 is CASKLSTLDYNSPLHF. CDR3 in DNA: TGCGCCAGCAAATTATCGACTCTTGATTATAATTCACCCCTCCACTTT.